The present T cell receptor beta chain was sequenced within a study of Ad26.COV2.S vaccination and SARS-CoV-2 variants. Study context: Dosing was one shot or two shots 56 days apart.

Regarding treatment: roughly 19 received Ad26.COV2.S at low or high dose, single or two shots; about 5 received placebo; per-sample allocation not given. Sampling happened 63 days after the first vaccine or placebo injection. The CDR3 is 15 residues long. Trimming removed 2 bases from V and 0 bases from J, with 9 bases in between. Germline assignment: CDR1 SGHKS and CDR2 YYEKEE (reference sequence). The table came from immunoSEQ multiplex PCR; TCRdb's copy has only in-frame clones and leaves some out. The data hold 360,000 or so clones, with more than 75% observed a single time. The sequence came from a person between 18 and 65 years old who received the Ad26.COV2.S COVID-19 vaccine or a placebo. The sample consisted of peripheral blood, taken in a trial of Ad26.COV2.S vaccine versus placebo. This chain links TRBV5-5 with TRBJ1-3, with D perhaps TRBD1 (5 bases). This CDR3 reads CASSLGHSSGNTIYF. CDR3 bases: TGTGCCAGCAGCTTAGGACATTCCTCTGGAAACACCATATATTTT.